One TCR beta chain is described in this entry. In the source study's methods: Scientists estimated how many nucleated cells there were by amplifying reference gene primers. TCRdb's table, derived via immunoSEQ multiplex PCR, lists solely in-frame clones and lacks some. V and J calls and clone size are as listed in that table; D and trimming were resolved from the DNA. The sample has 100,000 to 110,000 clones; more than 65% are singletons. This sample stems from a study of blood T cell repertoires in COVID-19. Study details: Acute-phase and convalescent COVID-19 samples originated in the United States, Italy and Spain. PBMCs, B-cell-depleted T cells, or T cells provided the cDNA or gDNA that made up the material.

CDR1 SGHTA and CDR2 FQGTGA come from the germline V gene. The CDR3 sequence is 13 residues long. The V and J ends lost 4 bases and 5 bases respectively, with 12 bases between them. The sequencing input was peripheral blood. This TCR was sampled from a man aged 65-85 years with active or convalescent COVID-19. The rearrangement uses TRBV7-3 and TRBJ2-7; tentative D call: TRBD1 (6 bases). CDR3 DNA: TGTGCCAGCAGCTCCCCGCCAGGGGACGAGCAGTACTTC. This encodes CASSSPPGDEQYF.